What follows are 8 T cell receptor beta chains derived from one specimen sequenced in a study of beta chain features in type 1 diabetes. Since all of the isolated RNA was reverse transcribed, expressed TCRB transcripts were what got sequenced. TCRdb keeps only in-frame clones here, not all; method: immunoSEQ multiplex PCR. The profile shows about 250,000 clones, over 12% of them singletons. The sample taken for sequencing was naive CD4+ T cells from blood. All receptors come from a middle-aged woman in good health.

This clone has a handful of counts. The J gene is TRBJ1-1, the V gene TRBV5-1; the match to TRBD1 covers 7 bases. This CDR3 contains 17 residues. Trimming removed 4 bases from V and 0 bases from J; junction bases left unmatched: 12. The germline CDR1 and CDR2 sequences are SGHRS and YFSETQ. CDR3 loop: CASSPDPGQMMNTEAFF. CDR3 in DNA: TGCGCCAGCAGCCCAGACCCGGGACAGATGATGAACACTGAAGCTTTCTTT.

This clone was recorded many times. The chain is built from TRBV4-1 and TRBJ2-1, with 13 bases lining up with TRBD2. This CDR3 is built from 16 residues. Germline values: CDR1 MGHRA, CDR2 YSYEKL. With V trimmed by 1 base and J by 8 bases, 5 bases remained unmatched. The CDR3 is CASSQARTSGGYEQFF. Here the CDR3 DNA reads TGCGCCAGCAGCCAAGCTCGGACTAGCGGGGGCTATGAGCAGTTCTTC.

This sequence joins TRBV18 and TRBJ1-3; unclear D gene. V lost 1 base and J 2 bases, leaving 9 bases between the germline ends. CDR1 is KGHSH and CDR2 is LQKENI in the germline V gene. The CDR3 consists of 15 residues. The DNA of the CDR3 is TGTGCCAGCTCACCACAGGAGGGCCCTGGAAACACCATATATTTT. Amino acids: CASSPQEGPGNTIYF.

In its sample, this clone was seen many times. The chain combines TRBV4-3 with TRBJ2-7, with 7 nucleotides matching TRBD1. The CDR3 consists of 15 residues. Per germline, CDR1 LGHNA and CDR2 YSLEER. V lost 1 base to trimming and J lost 2 bases; unmatched junction nucleotides: 5. CDR3 in amino acids: CASSQAVRGPYEQYF. The CDR3 DNA is TGCGCCAGCAGCCAAGCGGTTAGGGGGCCCTACGAGCAGTACTTC.

V and J are TRBV4-3 and TRBJ2-1; possibly TRBD2 for D (5 bases). CDR3 size: 15 residues. CDR1 and CDR2 (germline): LGHNA, YSLEER. V dropped 0 bases and J dropped 9 bases, with 15 bases sitting between them. The CDR3 bases are TGCGCCAGCAGCCAAGATGGGGTACCTGGACTTGAGCAGTTCTTC. Its protein product is CASSQDGVPGLEQFF.

The table lists this clone with a few counts. V gene TRBV2 combines with J gene TRBJ2-1; D might be TRBD1 (6 bases). The ends were cut back, 7 bases at V and 0 bases at J, with 10 bases in the middle. The germline gives CDR1 SNHLY, CDR2 FYNNEI. The CDR3 loop spans 14 amino acids. CDR3 in DNA: TGTGCCAGCAAAACAGGGAGCTCCTACAATGAGCAGTTCTTC. It codes for CASKTGSSYNEQFF. Looking up the rest from reference TRBV2 and TRBJ2-1 gives the full variable domain: EPEVTQTPSHQVTQMGQEVILRCVPISNHLYFYWYRQILGQKVEFLVSFYNNEISEKSEIFDDQFSVERPDGSNFTLKIRSTKLEDSAMYFCASKTGSSYNEQFFGPGTRLTVL.

The chain uses TRBV11-1 and TRBJ1-5; no firm D call. The CDR3 runs 13 residues. Trimming pared 0 bases from V and 7 bases from J, leaving 7 bases between. Germline V gene lookup returns CDR1 SGHAT and CDR2 FQDESV (reference sequence). For the CDR3, the DNA is TGTGCCAGCAGCTTAGCAGGGAGCCAGCCCCAGCATTTT. Translated: CASSLAGSQPQHF. Supplemented by reference TRBV11-1 and TRBJ1-5, the full variable domain reads EAEVAQSPRYKITEKSQAVAFWCDPISGHATLYWYRQILGQGPELLVQFQDESVVDDSQLPKDRFSAERLKGVDSTLKIQPAELGDSAMYLCASSLAGSQPQHFGDGTRLSIL.

This clone was seen a handful of times. V usage is TRBV29-1 and J usage is TRBJ2-7; D remains unclear. Between the trimmed V and J ends, which lost 4 bases and 5 bases, there was a span of 18 bases. Germline loops: CDR1 SQVTM, CDR2 ANQGSEA. The CDR3 sequence is 14 residues long. The CDR3, as DNA: TGCAGCGTTGTAACTCCGTTCCTACCGGACGAGCAGTACTTC. Protein: CSVVTPFLPDEQYF.